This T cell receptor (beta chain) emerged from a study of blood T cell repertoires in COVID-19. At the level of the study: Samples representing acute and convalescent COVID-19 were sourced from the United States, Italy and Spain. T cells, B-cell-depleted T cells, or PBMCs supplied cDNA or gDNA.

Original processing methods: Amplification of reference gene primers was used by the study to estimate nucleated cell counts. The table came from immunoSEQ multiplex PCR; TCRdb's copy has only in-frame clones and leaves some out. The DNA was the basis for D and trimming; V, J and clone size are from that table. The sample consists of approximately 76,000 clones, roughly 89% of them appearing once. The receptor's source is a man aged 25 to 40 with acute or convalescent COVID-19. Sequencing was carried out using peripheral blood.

For the CDR3, the DNA is TGTGCCAGCAGCGCCCGGGGGGATATTACGGGAAATGAGCAGTTCTTC. Translating it yields CASSARGDITGNEQFF. The gene calls are TRBV2 and TRBJ2-1; 7 nucleotides agree with TRBD2. Trimming took 6 bases from V and 7 from J; bases not matched to a gene: 15. Germline V gene data show CDR1 as SNHLY and CDR2 as FYNNEI. The CDR3 covers 16 residues.